The T cell receptor beta chain described here comes from a study of regulatory T cells in long-lasting Graves disease. This CDR3 contains 18 residues. Trimming pared 2 bases from V and 6 bases from J, leaving 22 bases between. Germline V lookup: CDR1 MNHEY, CDR2 SVGAGI. Study results and caveats: Among the persistent patients, 2,500 to 3,500 public clonotypes were shared, more than the 850 to 1,000 shared among new patients. Persistent disease favored TRBV28, TRBJ1-2 and TRBJ2-5.

Arm-PCR of CDR3 regions with iRepertoire HTBI primers generated TCR beta libraries. TCRdb called the multiplex PCR reads again in MiXCR, with one record for every CDR3 protein. In the table there are about 470,000 distinct CDR3 sequences, about 15% of which are singletons. Only a few counts were recorded for this clonotype. What it recognizes is unknown. Regarding time point: newly diagnosed GD, antithyroid drugs for less than 3 months. Making the TCR library involved RNA that had been extracted from PBMCs. The same sample was also studied in work on T cells in Graves' hyperthyroidism and ophthalmopathy. In that study: Most thyroid clonotypes with frequency above 0.001 were detected in blood.

The sequence came from a woman under 40 with Graves disease. Sample: peripheral blood mononuclear cells (PBMCs), taken at new diagnosis, from a patient treated with antithyroid drugs. The chain recombines TRBV6-5 with TRBJ2-2, with TRBD2 as a possible D gene (5 bases). The CDR3 loop reads CASSYRGRHLDSAGELFF. CDR3 nucleotide sequence: TGTGCCAGCAGTTACAGAGGTCGACACCTGGATAGCGCCGGGGAGCTGTTTTTT.